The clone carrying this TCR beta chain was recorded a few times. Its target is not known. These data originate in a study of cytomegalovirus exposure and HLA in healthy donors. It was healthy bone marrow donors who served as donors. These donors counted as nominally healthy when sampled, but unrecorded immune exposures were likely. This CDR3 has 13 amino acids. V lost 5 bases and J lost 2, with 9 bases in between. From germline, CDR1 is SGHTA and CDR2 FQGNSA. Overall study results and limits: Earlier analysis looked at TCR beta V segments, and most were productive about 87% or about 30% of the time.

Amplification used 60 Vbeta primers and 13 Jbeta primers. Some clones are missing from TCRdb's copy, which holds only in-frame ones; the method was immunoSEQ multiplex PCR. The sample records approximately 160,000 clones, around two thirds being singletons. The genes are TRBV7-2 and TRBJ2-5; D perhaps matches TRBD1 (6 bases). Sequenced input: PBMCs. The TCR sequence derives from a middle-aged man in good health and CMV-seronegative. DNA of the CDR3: TGTGCCAGCAGCCTGGGACAACAAGAGACCCAGTACTTC. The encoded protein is CASSLGQQETQYF.